The sample holds many counts of the clone carrying this TCR beta chain. This specimen comes from a study of CD8+CD57+ T cells in acquired aplastic anemia. CDR1 and CDR2 from the germline V gene are DFQATT and SNEGSKA (reference sequence). Between the trimmed V and J ends, which lost 6 bases and 1 base, there was a span of 9 bases. CDR3 length equals 12 residues. The template used for profiling TCR beta VDJ and CDR3 was genomic DNA. Using its own MiXCR run on the reads, TCRdb lists one record per CDR3 protein. The sample records about 110,000 distinct CDR3 sequences, approximately 49% being singletons.

The rearrangement joins TRBV20-1 to TRBJ1-1; the D gene is possibly TRBD1 (5 bases). Sequencing was carried out using sorted CD4+, CD8+, or CD8+CD57+ T cells (not recorded which) from PBMCs. The clonotype comes from a human donor in good health, serving as a control. The CDR3 DNA is TGCAGTGCAGGGCAGGGGAACACTGAAGCTTTCTTT. Protein: CSAGQGNTEAFF.